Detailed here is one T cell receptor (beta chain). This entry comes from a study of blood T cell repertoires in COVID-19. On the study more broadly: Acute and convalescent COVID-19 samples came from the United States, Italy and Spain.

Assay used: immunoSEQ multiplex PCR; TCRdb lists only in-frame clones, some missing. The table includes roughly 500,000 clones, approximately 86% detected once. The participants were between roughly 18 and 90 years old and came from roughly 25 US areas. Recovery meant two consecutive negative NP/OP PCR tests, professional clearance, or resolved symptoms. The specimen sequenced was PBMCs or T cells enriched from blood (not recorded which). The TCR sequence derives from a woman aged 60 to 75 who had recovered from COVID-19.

CDR3 region: CASSFSPGNTIYF. As DNA, the CDR3 is TGTGCCAGCAGCTTTTCTCCTGGAAACACCATATATTTT. V usage is TRBV11-2 and J usage is TRBJ1-3; no clear D. Trimming removed 3 bases at V and 2 bases at J, with 5 bases between. This CDR3 spans 13 amino acids. Germline CDR1 and CDR2: SGHAT and FQNNGV.